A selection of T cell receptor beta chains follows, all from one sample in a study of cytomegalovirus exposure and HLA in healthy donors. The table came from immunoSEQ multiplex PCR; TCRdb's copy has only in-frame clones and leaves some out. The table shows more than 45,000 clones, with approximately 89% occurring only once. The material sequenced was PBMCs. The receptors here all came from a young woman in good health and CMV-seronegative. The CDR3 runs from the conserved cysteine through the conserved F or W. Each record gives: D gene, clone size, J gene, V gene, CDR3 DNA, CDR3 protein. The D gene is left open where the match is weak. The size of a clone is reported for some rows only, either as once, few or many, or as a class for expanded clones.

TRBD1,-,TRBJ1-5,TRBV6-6,TGTGCCAGCAGTTATCGAGGGGGCAGGCAGCCCCAGCATTTT,CASSYRGGRQPQHF
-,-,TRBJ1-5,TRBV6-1,TGTGCCAGCAGGGCGGGAAGCGTCGCGCCCCAGCATTTT,CASRAGSVAPQHF
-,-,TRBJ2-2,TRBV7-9,TGTGCCAGCAGCTCCACAGGGAGCACCGGGGAGCTGTTTTTT,CASSSTGSTGELFF
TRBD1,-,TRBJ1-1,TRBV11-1,TGTGCCAGCACCCTCCGGACAGGGGTTACTGAAGCTTTCTTT,CASTLRTGVTEAFF
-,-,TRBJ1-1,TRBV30,TGTGCCTGGAGTGAGGCCAGGGGCACTGAAGCTTTCTTT,CAWSEARGTEAFF
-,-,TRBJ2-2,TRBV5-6,TGTGCCAGCAGCTTGGAACCGGGCGGGGAGCTGTTTTTT,CASSLEPGGELFF
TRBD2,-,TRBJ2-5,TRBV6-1,TGTGCCAGCGGTGAAGCGCTTAGCGGGAGAGGAGAGACCCAGTACTTC,CASGEALSGRGETQYF
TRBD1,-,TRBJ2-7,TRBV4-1,TGCGCCAGCAGCCAAGTGGGACAGTTCCTGTACTTC,CASSQVGQFLYF
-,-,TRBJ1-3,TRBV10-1,TGCGCCAGCAGTGAGTCCCGAGGGGGTACGGGAAACACCATATATTTT,CASSESRGGTGNTIYF
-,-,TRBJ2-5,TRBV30,TGTGCCTGGAGTGGGGCGGGACAAGAGACCCAGTACTTC,CAWSGAGQETQYF
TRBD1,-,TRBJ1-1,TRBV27,TGTGCCACCCCGACAGGGGTGGTATGTGAAGCTTTCTTT,CATPTGVVCEAFF
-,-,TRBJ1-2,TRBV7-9,TGTGCCAGCCGGGAGGGGGATTATGGCTACACCTTC,CASREGDYGYTF
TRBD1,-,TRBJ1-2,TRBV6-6,TGTGCCAGCAGACCAGGACAGGGGTATGGCTACACCTTC,CASRPGQGYGYTF
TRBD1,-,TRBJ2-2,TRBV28,TGTGCCAGCAAACCGACAGGGGGTTGGACCGGGGAGCTGTTTTTT,CASKPTGGWTGELFF
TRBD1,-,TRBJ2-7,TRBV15,TGTGCCACCAGCAGAGATCCAGGACAGGACGACGAGCAGTACTTC,CATSRDPGQDDEQYF
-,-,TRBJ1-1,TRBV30,TGTGCCTGGAGTCACACCTGGAACACTGAAGCTTTCTTT,CAWSHTWNTEAFF
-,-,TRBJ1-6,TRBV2,TGTGCCAGCAGGTTGGACACAAGGAATTCACCCCTCCACTTT,CASRLDTRNSPLHF
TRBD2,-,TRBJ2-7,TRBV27,TGTGCCAGCAGTATAGCGGGCGCCTACGAGCAGTACTTC,CASSIAGAYEQYF
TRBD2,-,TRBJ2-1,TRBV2,TGTGCCAGCAGAACTGGGGGACTAGCGGGCAATGAGCAGTTCTTC,CASRTGGLAGNEQFF
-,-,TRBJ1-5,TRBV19,TGTGCCAGTAGTACCCAGGGCGGACAGCCCCAGCATTTT,CASSTQGGQPQHF
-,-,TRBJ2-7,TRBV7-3,TGTGCCAGCAGCTTAAAGAGAGGGTACCCCATGCAGAATGCGAAAGAGCAGTACTTC,CASSLKRGYPMQNAKEQYF
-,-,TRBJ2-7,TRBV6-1,TGTGCCAGCAGCGAAACTACAGGGTCCTACGAGCAGTACTTC,CASSETTGSYEQYF
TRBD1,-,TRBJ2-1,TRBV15,TGTGCCACCAGCAGAGATATTAGGGGGCGGGACAATGAGCAGTTCTTC,CATSRDIRGRDNEQFF
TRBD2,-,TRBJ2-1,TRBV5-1,TGCGCCAGCAGCTGGACTAGCGGGAGTCCGGCCTACAATGAGCAGTTCTTC,CASSWTSGSPAYNEQFF
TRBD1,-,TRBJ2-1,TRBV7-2,TGTGCCAGCAGCTTCGACAGGGCCAGCTACAATGAGCAGTTCTTC,CASSFDRASYNEQFF
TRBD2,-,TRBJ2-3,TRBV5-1,TGCGCCAGTAATCCGTCCGGGACTAGCGGCACAGATACGCAGTATTTT,CASNPSGTSGTDTQYF
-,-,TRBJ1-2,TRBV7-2,TGTGCCAGCAGCTTTACTATCCGACAGCGACAAATCTATGGCTACACCTTC,CASSFTIRQRQIYGYTF
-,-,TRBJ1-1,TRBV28,TGTGCCAGCAGTTTACGCCCTGACAGAAAAGCTTTCTTT,CASSLRPDRKAFF
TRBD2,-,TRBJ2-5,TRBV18,TGTGCCAGCTCACAAGCGGGAGTGTACAAAGAGACCCAGTACTTC,CASSQAGVYKETQYF
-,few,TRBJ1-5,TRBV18,TGTGCCAGCTCACCAGGACAGACGGGGCAGCCCCAGCATTTT,CASSPGQTGQPQHF
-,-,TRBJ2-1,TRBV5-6,TGTGCCAGCAGCTTGGGGAGGAATGAGCAGTTCTTC,CASSLGRNEQFF
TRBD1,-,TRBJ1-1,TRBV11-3,TGTGCCAGCAGCTTTATACCGGGACAGGGGGAATGGGATGAAGCTTTCTTT,CASSFIPGQGEWDEAFF
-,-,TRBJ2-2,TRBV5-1,TGCGCCAGCAGCCGACGGGCGAACACCGGGGAGCTGTTTTTT,CASSRRANTGELFF
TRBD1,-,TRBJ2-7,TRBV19,TGTGCCAGTAGACCGGGACAGGGCTCATACGAGCAGTACTTC,CASRPGQGSYEQYF
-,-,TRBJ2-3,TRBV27,TGTGCCAGCAGCCCCAGCCTAACTAGTTTGGGCACAGATACGCAGTATTTT,CASSPSLTSLGTDTQYF
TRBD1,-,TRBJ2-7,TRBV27,TGTGCCAGCAGCCCTTACACAGGGGTGTCCTACGAGCAGTACTTC,CASSPYTGVSYEQYF
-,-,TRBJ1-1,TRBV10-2,TGCGCCAGCAGTGAGGGGCAGGGGATGAACACTGAAGCTTTCTTT,CASSEGQGMNTEAFF
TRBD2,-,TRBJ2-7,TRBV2,TGTGCCAGCATCAGGAGCGGGAGCTTCTACGAGCAGTACTTC,CASIRSGSFYEQYF
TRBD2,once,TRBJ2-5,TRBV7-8,TGTGCCAGCAGCTTGGTCACTAGCGGGGGGGGTCAAGAGACCCAGTACTTC,CASSLVTSGGGQETQYF
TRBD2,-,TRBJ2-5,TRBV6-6,TGTGCCAGCAGCACTGTAGCGGGAGGAGGGTGGGAGACCCAGTACTTC,CASSTVAGGGWETQYF
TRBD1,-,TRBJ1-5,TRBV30,TGTGCCTGGAGTCCAAATTTCACAGGGGCCCAGCATTTT,CAWSPNFTGAQHF
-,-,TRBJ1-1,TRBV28,TGTGCCAGCAGTTTCGGGATGAACACTGAAGCTTTCTTT,CASSFGMNTEAFF
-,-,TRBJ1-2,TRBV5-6,TGTGCCAGCAGCTTAGACAGCTATGGCTACACCTTC,CASSLDSYGYTF
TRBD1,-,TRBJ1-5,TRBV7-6,TGTGCCAGCAGCTTAGGAAGACAGGGCAATAGCAATCAGCCCCAGCATTTT,CASSLGRQGNSNQPQHF
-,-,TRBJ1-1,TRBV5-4,TGTGCCAGCAGCTCCGGGGCTGAAGCTTTCTTT,CASSSGAEAFF
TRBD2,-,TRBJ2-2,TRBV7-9,TGTGCCAGCAGCTTAAATAGCGGGGCCACCGGGGAGCTGTTTTTT,CASSLNSGATGELFF
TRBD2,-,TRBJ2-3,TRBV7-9,TGTGCCAGCAGCGTTAGCGGGTGGACAGATACGCAGTATTTT,CASSVSGWTDTQYF
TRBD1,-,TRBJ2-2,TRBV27,TGTGCCACCACCACGGGAACAGGGGGAAACGGGGAGCTGTTTTTT,CATTTGTGGNGELFF
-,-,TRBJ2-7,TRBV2,TGTGCCAGCAGTGAAGCTTCGGGGATAGGGTACGAGCAGTACTTC,CASSEASGIGYEQYF
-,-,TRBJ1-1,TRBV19,TGTGCCAGTAGTATCCAGAACACTGAAGCTTTCTTT,CASSIQNTEAFF
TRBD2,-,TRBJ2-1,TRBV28,TGTGCCAGCAGTTTCCCGGGACTAGCGGGAGGAATATCCTACAATGAGCAGTTCTTC,CASSFPGLAGGISYNEQFF
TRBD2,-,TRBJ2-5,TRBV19,TGTGCCAGTAGTAAGCTAGCGGGAGGCCAAGAGACCCAGTACTTC,CASSKLAGGQETQYF
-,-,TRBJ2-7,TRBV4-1,TGCGCCAGCAGCCAAGAGTCCACCTACGAGCAGTACTTC,CASSQESTYEQYF